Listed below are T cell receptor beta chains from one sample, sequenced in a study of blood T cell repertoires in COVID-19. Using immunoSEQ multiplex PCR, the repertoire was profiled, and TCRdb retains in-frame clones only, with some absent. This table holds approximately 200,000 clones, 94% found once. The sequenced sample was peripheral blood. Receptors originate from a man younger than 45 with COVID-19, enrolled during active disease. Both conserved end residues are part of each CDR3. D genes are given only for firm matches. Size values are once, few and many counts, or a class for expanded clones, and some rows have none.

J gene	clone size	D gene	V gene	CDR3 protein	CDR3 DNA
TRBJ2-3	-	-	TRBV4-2	CASSQGKLSGYTDTQYF	TGTGCCAGCAGCCAAGGAAAATTGTCGGGGTACACAGATACGCAGTATTTT
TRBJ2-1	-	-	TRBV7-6	CASSSESRYFF	TGTGCCAGCAGCTCCGAGTCGCGGTATTTCTTC
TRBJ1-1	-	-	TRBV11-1	CASRWRTSSEAFF	TGTGCCAGCAGGTGGCGGACATCTAGTGAAGCTTTCTTT
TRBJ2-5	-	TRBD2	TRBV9	CASRPGGAAGETQYF	TGTGCCAGCAGACCGGGAGGGGCCGCCGGGGAGACCCAGTACTTC
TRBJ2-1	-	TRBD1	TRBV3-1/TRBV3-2	CASSQGQGVNAYNEQFF	TGTGCCAGCAGCCAAGGACAGGGAGTTAATGCCTACAATGAGCAATTCTTC
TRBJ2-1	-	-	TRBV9	CASSVGNSLSYNEQFF	TGTGCCAGCAGCGTAGGGAATAGCCTTTCCTACAATGAGCAGTTCTTC
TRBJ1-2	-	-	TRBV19	CASSSTGKGYTF	TGTGCCAGTAGTTCCACAGGGAAAGGCTACACCTTC
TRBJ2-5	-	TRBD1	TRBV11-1	CASSLGQGTETQYF	TGTGCCAGCAGCTTAGGACAGGGCACAGAGACCCAGTACTTC
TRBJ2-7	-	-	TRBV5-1	CASSSTPGLQYF	TGCGCCAGCAGCTCAACCCCAGGGTTACAGTACTTC
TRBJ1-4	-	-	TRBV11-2	CASSLGYWATTNEKLFF	TGTGCCAGCAGCTTAGGATACTGGGCTACAACTAATGAAAAACTGTTTTTT
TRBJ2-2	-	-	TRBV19	CASRTDRATGELFF	TGTGCCAGTAGGACGGACAGAGCCACCGGGGAGCTGTTTTTT
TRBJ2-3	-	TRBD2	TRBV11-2	CASFRGGTDTQYF	TGTGCCAGCTTTCGGGGGGGCACAGATACGCAGTATTTT
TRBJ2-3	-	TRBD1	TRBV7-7	CASSSTTGGRDTQYF	TGTGCCAGCAGCTCCACGACAGGGGGCAGAGATACGCAGTATTTT
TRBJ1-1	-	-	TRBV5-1	CASTQGTRSFNTEAFF	TGCGCCAGCACCCAAGGGACTCGGTCGTTTAACACTGAAGCTTTCTTT
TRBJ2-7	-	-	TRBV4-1	CASRGARSYEQYF	TGCGCCAGCAGAGGTGCGAGGTCCTACGAGCAGTACTTC
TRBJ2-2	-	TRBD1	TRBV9	CASSVEAGGTGELFF	TGTGCCAGCAGCGTAGAAGCAGGGGGCACCGGGGAGCTGTTTTTT
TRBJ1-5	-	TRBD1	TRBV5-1	CASSYQGASNQPQHF	TGCGCCAGCAGCTACCAGGGGGCGAGCAATCAGCCCCAGCATTTT
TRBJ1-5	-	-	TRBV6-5	CASSYAGRGNQPQHF	TGTGCCAGCAGTTATGCAGGGAGGGGCAATCAGCCCCAGCATTTT
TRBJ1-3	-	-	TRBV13	CASSQTGDSGNTIYF	TGTGCCAGCAGCCAAACAGGAGACTCTGGAAACACCATATATTTT
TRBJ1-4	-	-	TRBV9	CASSVASAGHSEKLFF	TGTGCCAGCAGCGTAGCTTCAGCAGGGCATTCGGAAAAACTGTTTTTT
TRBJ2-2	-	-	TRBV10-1	CAPIPGPGTPNDRELFF	TGCGCGCCTATCCCCGGGCCCGGGACACCCAACGATCGGGAGCTGTTTTTT
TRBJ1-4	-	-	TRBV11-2	CASSLGNRNEKLFF	TGTGCCAGCAGCTTAGGTAACAGGAATGAAAAACTGTTTTTT
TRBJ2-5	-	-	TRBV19	CASSIGHGRGETQYF	TGTGCCAGTAGTATAGGCCACGGCCGGGGAGAGACCCAGTACTTC
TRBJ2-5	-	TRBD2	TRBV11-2	CASSPSGGAAETQYF	TGTGCCAGCAGCCCCAGCGGGGGGGCAGCGGAGACCCAGTACTTC
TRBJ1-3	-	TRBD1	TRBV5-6	CASSPRTGDTGNTIYF	TGTGCCAGCAGCCCCCGGACAGGGGATACCGGAAACACCATATATTTT
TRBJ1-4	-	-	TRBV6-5	CASSYSTGTTNEKLFF	TGTGCCAGCAGTTACTCGACAGGCACGACTAATGAAAAACTGTTTTTT
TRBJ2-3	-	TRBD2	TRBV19	CASSSWTSGTDTQYF	TGTGCCAGTAGTTCCTGGACTAGCGGCACAGATACGCAGTATTTT
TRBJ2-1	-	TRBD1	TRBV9	CASSQEGASSHEQFF	TGTGCCAGCAGCCAAGAGGGGGCGAGTAGCCATGAGCAGTTCTTC
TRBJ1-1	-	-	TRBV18	CASFTSGVYTEAFF	TGTGCCAGCTTCACCTCCGGGGTATACACTGAAGCTTTCTTT
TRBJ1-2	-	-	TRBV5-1	CASSLAPGGNYGYTF	TGCGCCAGCAGCTTGGCCCCGGGGGGGAACTATGGCTACACCTTC
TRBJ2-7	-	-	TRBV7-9	CASSLTGKAYEQYF	TGTGCCAGCAGCTTAACCGGGAAGGCCTACGAGCAGTACTTC
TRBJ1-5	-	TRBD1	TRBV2	CASTGQGTGNQPQHF	TGTGCCAGCACCGGACAGGGAACGGGCAATCAGCCCCAGCATTTT
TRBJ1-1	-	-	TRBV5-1	CASSLSQQGGTEAFF	TGCGCCAGCAGCTTGAGTCAACAGGGTGGTACTGAAGCTTTCTTT
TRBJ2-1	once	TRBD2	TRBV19	CASSSLAGGSNNEQFF	TGTGCCAGTAGTTCACTAGCGGGGGGGTCAAACAATGAGCAGTTCTTC
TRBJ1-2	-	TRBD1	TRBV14	CASSPGTEIGYTF	TGTGCCAGCAGCCCCGGGACAGAAATAGGCTACACCTTC
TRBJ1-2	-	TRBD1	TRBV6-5	CASGTGLTGGYTF	TGTGCCAGCGGGACAGGGTTAACGGGTGGCTACACCTTC
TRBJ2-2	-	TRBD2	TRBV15	CATKDRGGNTGELFF	TGTGCCACCAAAGACCGGGGGGGAAACACCGGGGAGCTGTTTTTT